The rows below give T cell receptor beta chains drawn from one sample of a study of CD39 and CD103 CD8 tumor-infiltrating T cells. The table came from immunoSEQ multiplex PCR; TCRdb's copy has only in-frame clones and leaves some out. Of approximately 8,000 clones in the sample, around 66% were seen once. What was sequenced was CD8+ T cells sorted from blood. The receptors derive from a human donor with head and neck squamous cell carcinoma. Each CDR3 is given with its conserved first and last residue. A D gene is named only where the DNA matches it firmly. Rows may omit the clone size; those that give it use once, few, many or a size class.

v_gene	j_gene	abundance	d_gene	CDR3nt	CDR3aa
TRBV6-4	TRBJ2-4	-	TRBD2	TGTGCCAGCAGTGCGGGACTAGCGGAAAACATTCAGTACTTC	CASSAGLAENIQYF
TRBV4-1	TRBJ2-1	-	-	TGCGCCAGCAGCCAGCTCGGGGGCGGGAATGAGCAGTTCTTC	CASSQLGGGNEQFF
TRBV27	TRBJ2-4	-	-	TGTGCCAGCAGCCCAGGACCTGGAGCAGAGTACTTC	CASSPGPGAEYF
TRBV27	TRBJ2-2	-	-	TGTGCCAGCAGTTTATCGGGGGAGAACACCGGGGAGCTGTTTTTT	CASSLSGENTGELFF
TRBV29-1	TRBJ1-2	-	TRBD1	TGCAGCGTTCCTGACAGGGATGGAGGCTACACCTTC	CSVPDRDGGYTF
TRBV19	TRBJ1-4	few	-	TGTGCCAGTACCGCACGAGGGGAAAAACTGTTTTTT	CASTARGEKLFF
TRBV29-1	TRBJ1-2	-	-	TGCAGCGTCCCAGATGGGGGTTATGGCTACACCTTC	CSVPDGGYGYTF
TRBV30	TRBJ1-1	few	-	TGTGCCTGGAGTAGGCAGGGGAGCACTGAAGCTTTCTTT	CAWSRQGSTEAFF
TRBV27	TRBJ2-3	-	TRBD2	TGTGCCAGCCGCAGCGGGAGTGGCACAGATACGCAGTATTTT	CASRSGSGTDTQYF
TRBV27	TRBJ2-3	-	-	TGTGCCAGCAGTCCCCATCCAACTGGGGGCGATTATCTTACAGATACGCAGTATTTT	CASSPHPTGGDYLTDTQYF
TRBV28	TRBJ2-3	few	TRBD1	TGTGCCAGCAACACCATGGACAGGGGTGGCACAGATACGCAGTATTTT	CASNTMDRGGTDTQYF
TRBV25-1	TRBJ2-5	few	TRBD1	TGTGCCAGCAGTGCGGGACAGGGGGCAGAGACCCAGTACTTC	CASSAGQGAETQYF
TRBV9	TRBJ2-2	-	TRBD2	TGTGCCAGCAGCCTAGGCCTGGGCGGGGGTGCGAACACCGGGGAGCTGTTTTTT	CASSLGLGGGANTGELFF
TRBV28	TRBJ2-3	-	-	TGTGCCAGCAGTTATGGGGCTTCCCATAGCACAGATACGCAGTATTTT	CASSYGASHSTDTQYF
TRBV6-6	TRBJ1-1	-	-	TGTGCCAGCAGTTCCGGGGGGGCTATGAACACTGAAGCTTTCTTT	CASSSGGAMNTEAFF
TRBV5-5	TRBJ1-4	-	-	TGTGCCAGCAGCATTACTCAGGAACTGTTTTTT	CASSITQELFF
TRBV4-1	TRBJ1-2	-	-	TGCGCCAGCAGCCAATGGCCGGGGGGCGGCTATGGCTACACCTTC	CASSQWPGGGYGYTF
TRBV9	TRBJ2-3	once	TRBD2	TGTGCCAGCAGCTCCCTAGCGGGAGAAGGGGCAGATACGCAGTATTTT	CASSSLAGEGADTQYF
TRBV19	TRBJ1-1	few	-	TGTGCCAGTAGTGAACCGAGTTCTGGGACGCCAGAAGCTTTCTTT	CASSEPSSGTPEAFF
TRBV10-3	TRBJ2-5	-	-	TGTGCCATCAGTGAGACGACACTCCAAGAGACCCAGTACTTC	CAISETTLQETQYF
TRBV27	TRBJ2-7	-	-	TGTGCCAGCAGTTTTGGGGGTAGATACGAGCAGTACTTC	CASSFGGRYEQYF
TRBV11-2	TRBJ2-3	few	-	TGTGCCAGCAGCCCCCAGACAGGGAGGGATACGCAGTATTTT	CASSPQTGRDTQYF
TRBV6-5	TRBJ2-7	-	-	TGTGCCAGCAGTTACTCGTGGGGCGACGAGCAGTACTTC	CASSYSWGDEQYF
TRBV27	TRBJ2-4	few	TRBD2	TGTGCCAGCAGTCCGACTAGCGGGGGGGTGTTTCAGTACTTC	CASSPTSGGVFQYF
TRBV7-6	TRBJ2-7	-	-	TGTGCCAGCAGCTGGGGGCTAGCGGTACCCTACGAGCAGTACTTC	CASSWGLAVPYEQYF
TRBV28	TRBJ2-7	-	-	TGTGCCAGCAGCTTATCCCACAGCTACGAGCAGTACTTC	CASSLSHSYEQYF
TRBV14	TRBJ2-5	-	-	TGTGCCAGCAGCCAAGCTCCAGGGGAAGAGACCCAGTACTTC	CASSQAPGEETQYF
TRBV9	TRBJ2-1	once	TRBD2	TGTGCCAGCAGCGGTAGCGGGAGCTCCTACAATGAGCAGTTCTTC	CASSGSGSSYNEQFF
TRBV11-2	TRBJ2-2	-	-	TGTGCCAGCAGCCGGAGAGGGAACACCGGGGAGCTGTTTTTT	CASSRRGNTGELFF
TRBV7-2	TRBJ1-4	-	-	TGTGCCAGCAGCTTAGCCCCGTCGGGTGAAGAAAAACTGTTTTTT	CASSLAPSGEEKLFF
TRBV6-1	TRBJ2-7	-	-	TGTGCCAGCAGTGAAGAAAGTTTGGGAGGACTTGAAAGCGAGCAGTACTTC	CASSEESLGGLESEQYF
TRBV5-4	TRBJ2-3	-	-	TGTGCCAGCAGCTTGGAAGCTAGCTCTAGCACAGATACGCAGTATTTT	CASSLEASSSTDTQYF
TRBV2	TRBJ1-5	-	TRBD1	TGTGCCAGCAGTGAAGCCGGGACAGGGGTCAATCAGCCCCAGCATTTT	CASSEAGTGVNQPQHF
TRBV10-2	TRBJ2-4	few	-	TGCGCCAGCAGTGAGAACAGACAGTACTTC	CASSENRQYF
TRBV27	TRBJ1-2	-	-	TGTGCCAGCAGTTCGACAGGAGGGGGAGAAGGCTACACCTTC	CASSSTGGGEGYTF
TRBV19	TRBJ2-5	-	-	TGCATCCCCCCGAAGGGGGGGCGGGGGGAGACCCAGTACTTC	CIPPKGGRGETQYF
TRBV14	TRBJ2-7	-	TRBD1	TGTGCCAGCAGCCAAGCACAGGGGATCTACGAGCAGTACTTC	CASSQAQGIYEQYF
TRBV7-8	TRBJ1-2	-	-	TGTGCCAGCAGCTTTGGGGTCAAGGCCTTTCATGGCTACACCTTC	CASSFGVKAFHGYTF
TRBV6-1	TRBJ2-7	few	TRBD2	TGTGCCAGCAAGGGACTAGCGGAGACCTACGAGCAGTACTTC	CASKGLAETYEQYF
TRBV7-9	TRBJ2-1	-	TRBD2	TGTGCCAGCAGCCCGAGGACTAGCGGGGGGACTAGCTCCTACAATGAGCAGTTCTTC	CASSPRTSGGTSSYNEQFF
TRBV7-9	TRBJ2-3	-	-	TGTGCCAGCAGCCCTAGGTCGCGGGGAGTCCAAGATACGCAGTATTTT	CASSPRSRGVQDTQYF
TRBV27	TRBJ2-1	-	-	TGTGCCAGCAGTTTATCGGGGGAGGTCTTGGGGTACAATGAGCAGTTCTTC	CASSLSGEVLGYNEQFF
TRBV27	TRBJ1-6	-	-	TGTGCCAGCAGTCGAGAGGGGACACTAGGGCCCCTCCACTTT	CASSREGTLGPLHF
TRBV6-5	TRBJ2-1	-	TRBD2	TGTGCCAGCAGCCACGGTAGCGGGGGGGCTTATGAGCAGTTCTTC	CASSHGSGGAYEQFF
TRBV27	TRBJ2-1	-	TRBD2	TGTGCCAGTATCGGGCGCGGGGGCTCCTACAATGAGCAGTTCTTC	CASIGRGGSYNEQFF
TRBV4-1	TRBJ2-7	-	TRBD2	TGCGCCAGCAGCCAAGCCCAAGCGGGGGGGACCTACGAGCAGTACTTC	CASSQAQAGGTYEQYF
TRBV5-1	TRBJ2-7	-	-	TGCGCCAGCAGCTCGAACAGGGAGGGCTCCTACGAGCAGTACTTC	CASSSNREGSYEQYF
TRBV29-1	TRBJ1-2	-	-	TGCAGCGTTGAAGGGAATGGCTACACCTTC	CSVEGNGYTF
TRBV19	TRBJ2-2	-	-	TGTGCCAGTAGTATACGGGAGTACGCCGGGGAGCTGTTTTTT	CASSIREYAGELFF
TRBV11-2	TRBJ2-7	-	-	TGTGCCAGCAGCTTAGTAGGGCAGATCTACGAGCAGTACTTC	CASSLVGQIYEQYF
TRBV13	TRBJ2-3	-	-	TGTGCCAGCAGCTTCCGGGAAAGCACAGATACGCAGTATTTT	CASSFRESTDTQYF
TRBV11-3	TRBJ2-5	-	-	TGTGCCAGCAGCTTACGCGGGCAAGAGACCCAGTACTTC	CASSLRGQETQYF
TRBV6-5	TRBJ2-7	-	TRBD1	TGTGCCAGCAGTTCCCTTTGGACAGGCTACTACGAGCAGTACTTC	CASSSLWTGYYEQYF